Below are 2 T cell receptor beta chains sequenced from a single sample in a study of T cells after posttransplantation cyclophosphamide. Treatment was busulfan-fludarabine conditioning, a marrow graft, and cyclophosphamide on days +3 and +4. Method: immunoSEQ multiplex PCR; TCRdb's copy keeps in-frame clones and lacks some. This sample carries about 14,000 clones, none of them present only once. The sample here was PBMCs, taken 1,000 to 1,200 days after allogeneic stem cell transplant with posttransplant cyclophosphamide. The source is a female patient in her 40s who received an allogeneic stem cell transplant from a related donor, was CMV-positive, and had no GVHD. Some T cells may possibly be graft donor cells.

This clone was recorded at least ten times. The chain has TRBV7-9 and TRBJ2-2, with 7 bases lining up with TRBD2. Unmatched junction bases numbered 9, after V lost 1 base and J lost 4 bases. Germline assignment: CDR1 SEHNR and CDR2 FQNEAQ (reference sequence). The CDR3 contains 17 residues. The CDR3 is CASSLELRGVGTGELFF. CDR3 bases: TGTGCCAGCAGCTTAGAGTTACGGGGGGTCGGCACCGGGGAGCTGTTTTTT.

This clone was seen more than once but under ten times. J is TRBJ1-2 and V is TRBV13; a possible D gene is TRBD1 (5 bases). V was cut by 6 bases and J by 8 bases, with 16 bases left in between. Germline CDR1 and CDR2: PRHDT and FYEKMQ (reference sequence). The CDR3 loop spans 13 amino acids. CDR3 nucleotide sequence: TGTGCCAGCAGACAGGTGCCGATGGAGGGCTACACCTTC. The encoded protein is CASRQVPMEGYTF.